There are a few counts of the clone carrying this TCR beta chain. These data come from a study of T-cell memory formation after mild COVID-19. The CDR3 consists of 16 residues. V dropped 3 bases and J dropped 2; count of bases not matched to a gene: 4. In germline, CDR1 is SGHTA, CDR2 FQGNSA. TCR alpha and TCR beta cDNA libraries carrying sample barcodes and UMIs came from 5'RACE with constant-segment primers. MiXCR, run by TCRdb on the 5' RACE reads, gives a single entry per CDR3 protein. This table has around 300,000 distinct CDR3 sequences, 12% to 15% appearing once. The sequence derives from a man younger than 35 who had mild COVID-19 (a few samples of this study predate the infection). Cell type and time point are not known. The V and J genes are TRBV7-2 and TRBJ2-5; TRBD2 agrees at 12 bases. Sequences were obtained from PBMCs or a T cell subset sorted from them (not recorded which). Here the CDR3 reads CASSFTSGGFQETQYF. CDR3 coding DNA: TGTGCCAGCAGCTTTACTAGCGGGGGGTTTCAAGAGACCCAGTACTTC.